Shown below are 12 T cell receptor beta chains from a single sample sequenced in a study of regulatory T cells in long-lasting Graves disease. Time point meaning: persistent/refractory GD, antithyroid drugs over 5 years with positive TRAb. After RNA was extracted from PBMCs, the TCR library was made from it. The TCR beta library used iRepertoire HTBI primers with Arm-PCR amplification of CDR3. From the multiplex PCR reads, TCRdb called clonotypes with MiXCR, one entry per CDR3 protein. The sample lists fewer than 600,000 distinct CDR3 sequences; 20% to 25% were seen once. The material was peripheral blood mononuclear cells (PBMCs), obtained when the disease was refractory, from a patient treated with antithyroid drugs. The receptors were gathered from a female donor with Graves disease.

The chain combines TRBV6-1 with TRBJ1-2; 8 positions agree with TRBD1. Germline trimming cut 6 bases from V and 0 bases from J; bases unmatched to any gene: 6. The CDR3 length is 15 residues. CDR1 MNHNS and CDR2 SASEGT come from the germline V gene. The CDR3 DNA is TGTGCCAGCAGCACACAGGGGGGTCCTAACTATGGCTACACCTTC. Its protein is CASSTQGGPNYGYTF.

This clonotype came up many times. This sequence joins TRBV28 and TRBJ1-5; D is ambiguous. The germline gives CDR1 MDHEN, CDR2 SYDVKM. V lost 4 bases and J lost 5, with 6 bases in between. This CDR3 comprises 12 residues. The CDR3 DNA reads as TGTGCCAGCAGTTGGTCCGATCAGCCCCAGCATTTT. It codes for CASSWSDQPQHF.

V usage is TRBV4-1 and J usage is TRBJ2-5; 8 bases map to TRBD1. The CDR3 runs 16 residues. J lost 1 base, V lost 3 bases, and 7 bases had no gene match. Germline V gene data show CDR1 as MGHRA and CDR2 as YSYEKL. CDR3 region: CASSQGGQGGQETQYF. The DNA of the CDR3 is TGCGCCAGCAGCCAGGGCGGACAGGGAGGCCAAGAGACCCAGTACTTC.

Remarks on this clonotype: Being one base from a much bigger clone, this may be a read error. The chain joins TRBV2 to TRBJ2-7, with D uncertain. V lost 6 bases, J lost 2 bases, and 14 bases lay in between. Germline-derived CDR1 and CDR2 are SNHLY and FYNNEI. The CDR3 runs 14 residues. DNA for the CDR3: TGTGCCAGCAGCAGATCGGAAAGAGCCTACGAGCAGTACTTC. Residues: CASSRSERAYEQYF.

This clonotype has at least ten counts. The V gene is TRBV6-5, the J gene TRBJ2-7; D is ambiguous. The V gene lost 2 bases and the J gene lost 4 bases, with 12 bases spanning the gap. Germline CDR1 is MNHEY and CDR2 is SVGAGI. This CDR3 is built from 14 residues. The CDR3 DNA reads as TGTGCCAGCAGTTACCACGGGCTGGGGTACGAGCAGTACTTC. Translated, it gives CASSYHGLGYEQYF.

The table lists this clonotype with many counts. DNA for the CDR3: TGTGCCAGCAAGGGGGGGCCCTTAAACACCGGGGAGCTGTTTTTT. Encoded protein: CASKGGPLNTGELFF. V and J are TRBV28 and TRBJ2-2; perhaps TRBD2 as D (7 bases). This CDR3 region has 15 residues. Trimming cost V 7 bases and J 2 bases, with 14 bases left between them. Per the germline V gene, CDR1 is MDHEN and CDR2 is SYDVKM.

In this sample, this clonotype turned up many times. The chain carries TRBV28 and TRBJ2-7; 7 bases are shared with TRBD2. This CDR3 is 13 amino acids long. Germline V gene lookup returns CDR1 MDHEN and CDR2 SYDVKM. V trimming: 6 bases; J trimming: 5 bases; junction bases outside the gene matches: 7. CDR3 sequence (DNA): TGTGCCAGCAGCCCCGGGGGGACCCACGAGCAGTACTTC. Encoded protein: CASSPGGTHEQYF.

The table lists this clonotype with a few counts. The rearrangement links TRBV5-4 to TRBJ1-4; possibly TRBD1 for D (6 bases). Trimming cost V 0 bases and J 5 bases, with 17 bases left between them. This CDR3 has 17 amino acids. CDR1 is SGHNT and CDR2 is YYREEE in the germline V gene (reference sequence). The CDR3, as DNA: TGTGCCAGCAGCTTGGAACCCACAGGGTACGGCAATGAAAAACTGTTTTTT. Its protein is CASSLEPTGYGNEKLFF.

This clonotype was observed a few times. V gene TRBV9 combines with J gene TRBJ2-3; 9 bases align to TRBD2. V trimming: 0 bases; J trimming: 0 bases; junction bases outside the gene matches: 2. CDR3 length: 16 residues. Germline-derived CDR1 and CDR2 are SGDLS and YYNGEE. The CDR3 DNA is TGTGCCAGCAGCGTAGTGCTAGCGGGAAGCACAGATACGCAGTATTTT. Protein product: CASSVVLAGSTDTQYF.

In this sample, this clonotype turned up a few times. V is TRBV7-9 and J is TRBJ2-7; no firm D call. This CDR3 spans 16 amino acids. CDR1 is SEHNR, CDR2 FQNEAQ, per germline (reference sequence). The V end was cut by 0 bases, the J end by 6 bases, with 18 bases between. The CDR3 reads CASSLARSSGSFEQYF. The DNA for the CDR3 is TGTGCCAGCAGCTTAGCGCGGTCATCAGGATCTTTCGAGCAGTACTTC. Supplemented by reference TRBV7-9 and TRBJ2-7, the full variable domain reads DTGVSQNPRHKITKRGQNVTFRCDPISEHNRLYWYRQTLGQGPEFLTYFQNEAQLEKSRLLSDRFSAERPKGSFSTLEIQRTEQGDSAMYLCASSLARSSGSFEQYFGPGTRLTVT.

This clonotype was seen repeatedly, ten times or more. The chain joins TRBV7-3 to TRBJ1-5; D not certain. Germline loops: CDR1 SGHTA, CDR2 FQGTGA. The ends were cut back, 5 bases at V and 3 bases at J, with 20 bases in the middle. This CDR3 is 17 amino acids long. CDR3 loop: CASSPGLIGGYNQPQHF. The CDR3 DNA is TGTGCCAGCAGCCCCGGTTTGATAGGCGGATACAATCAGCCCCAGCATTTT.

This clonotype was seen ten or more times. This chain joins TRBV24-1 and TRBJ2-1, with a possible D match to TRBD1 (6 bases). Deletions cut 4 bases from V and 6 bases from J, with 12 bases between. CDR1 and CDR2 (germline): KGHDR, SFDVKD. CDR3 length: 14 residues. The CDR3 nucleotides read TGTGCCACCAGTGACCCTAGACAGGTCAATGAGCAGTTCTTC. This translates into CATSDPRQVNEQFF.